This TCR beta chain is from a study of CD8+CD57+ T cells in acquired aplastic anemia. Study conclusions and caveats: Patients were compared with controls for CD8+ Simpson's diversity, and no significant difference emerged.

This clonotype was seen repeatedly, ten times or more. The antigen is unknown. TCR beta VDJ and CDR3 profiles were obtained from a genomic DNA template. TCRdb re-called the reads through MiXCR, storing one row per CDR3 protein. This table has about 130,000 distinct CDR3 sequences, 48% appearing once. V was cut by 3 bases and J by 5 bases, with 13 bases left in between. The CDR3 covers 13 residues. Germline CDR1 is DFQATT and CDR2 is SNEGSKA (reference sequence). V is TRBV20-1 and J is TRBJ2-5, with no clear D. The sample consisted of sorted CD4+, CD8+, or CD8+CD57+ T cells (not recorded which) from PBMCs. The receptor was derived from a human donor in good health, serving as a control. The DNA of the CDR3 is TGCAGTGCTAGTAGTGCTACCGGGGAGACCCAGTACTTC. It translates to CSASSATGETQYF.